This T cell receptor (beta chain) was sequenced during a study of blood T cell repertoires in COVID-19. Germline V lookup: CDR1 SGHAT, CDR2 FQNNGV. V shed 3 bases, J shed 14 bases, and the junction held 6 bases outside the gene matches. CDR3 size: 14 residues. The data were produced by immunoSEQ multiplex PCR, yet TCRdb's version contains in-frame clones alone and is incomplete. The sample contains approximately 250,000 clones, approximately 86% of which appear only once. This clonotype was sampled from a woman in her seventies with COVID-19, enrolled during active disease. The chain links TRBV11-2 to TRBJ1-6; 11 positions agree with TRBD1. What was sequenced was peripheral blood. This chain's CDR3 is CASSFGQGARALHF. In DNA, the CDR3 is TGTGCCAGCAGCTTTGGACAGGGGGCGAGGGCCCTCCACTTT.